The rows below give T cell receptor beta chains drawn from one sample of a study of T cells in Graves' hyperthyroidism and ophthalmopathy. Each CDR3 protein is one row after TCRdb ran MiXCR on the multiplex PCR reads. Here the sample spans around 610,000 distinct CDR3 sequences, approximately 15% being singletons. Input material: blood. The receptors derive from a woman between 35 and 50 years old with Graves' ophthalmopathy. Each CDR3 is given with its conserved first and last residue. Each record gives: J gene, V gene, D gene, clone size, CDR3 length, CDR3 protein, CDR3 DNA. The D gene is left open where the match is weak. Rows may omit the clone size; those that give it use once, few, many or a size class.

TRBJ2-7 | TRBV24-1 | TRBD1 | many | 13 | CATAGQGTSEQYF | TGTGCCACCGCGGGACAGGGAACTTCCGAGCAGTACTTC
TRBJ2-7 | TRBV12-3/TRBV12-4 | TRBD2 | - | 15 | CASTLRLAGVTEQYF | TGTGCCAGCACCTTAAGACTAGCGGGAGTAACCGAGCAGTACTTC
TRBJ2-5 | TRBV20-1 | - | many | 16 | CSARGGAERGQETQYF | TGCAGTGCTAGAGGCGGGGCGGAGAGGGGCCAAGAGACCCAGTACTTC
TRBJ2-1 | TRBV19 | - | many | 16 | CASSIGRMEAYNEQFF | TGTGCCAGTAGTATCGGACGGATGGAGGCCTACAATGAGCAGTTCTTC
TRBJ2-5 | TRBV20-1 | - | many | 14 | CSARDLKGQETQYF | TGCAGTGCTAGAGATTTAAAGGGCCAAGAGACCCAGTACTTC
TRBJ1-2 | TRBV6-1 | - | many | 15 | CASSTHWGARSGYTF | TGTGCCAGCAGTACACATTGGGGGGCACGCTCGGGCTACACCTTC
TRBJ2-5 | TRBV7-3 | - | many | 13 | CASSLSGLETQYF | TGTGCCAGCAGCTTAAGTGGGCTGGAGACCCAGTACTTC
TRBJ1-2 | TRBV19 | - | many | 16 | CASSIGVAGLEYGYTF | TGTGCCAGTAGTATAGGCGTGGCAGGTCTTGAATATGGCTACACCTTC
TRBJ1-2 | TRBV29-1 | TRBD1 | few | 15 | CSVEEWEDRDYGYTF | TGCAGCGTTGAAGAGTGGGAGGACAGGGACTATGGCTACACCTTC
TRBJ2-7 | TRBV25-1 | - | many | 13 | CATSWAGSDEQYF | TGTGCCACCTCTTGGGCGGGAAGCGACGAGCAGTACTTC
TRBJ2-7 | TRBV6-5 | TRBD1 | many | 15 | CASSYSLTGTYEQYF | TGTGCCAGCAGTTACTCCCTGACAGGGACCTACGAGCAGTACTTC
TRBJ2-7 | TRBV7-2 | TRBD1 | many | 13 | CASTRTGVHEQYF | TGTGCCAGCACCCGGACAGGGGTGCACGAGCAGTACTTC
TRBJ2-7 | TRBV6-2/TRBV6-3 | - | many | 13 | CASSSLEGYEQYF | TGTGCCAGCAGTTCCCTTGAGGGTTACGAGCAGTACTTC
TRBJ2-1 | TRBV9 | - | - | 18 | CASSPSPMVAGRVAEQFF | TGTGCCAGCAGCCCGTCGCCAATGGTGGCGGGACGAGTAGCGGAGCAGTTCTTC
TRBJ2-7 | TRBV20-1 | - | many | 13 | CSARPGAIYEQYF | TGCAGTGCTAGGCCAGGGGCCATCTACGAGCAGTACTTC
TRBJ2-7 | TRBV12-3/TRBV12-4 | - | many | 15 | CASSLAQDYYYEQYF | TGTGCCAGCAGTTTGGCACAGGACTATTACTACGAGCAGTACTTC
TRBJ2-7 | TRBV11-1 | - | many | 12 | CASSRREYRLYF | TGTGCCAGCAGCCGCAGGGAGTACCGGTTGTACTTC
TRBJ1-1 | TRBV30 | - | many | 12 | CAWSPGTARAFF | TGTGCCTGGAGTCCAGGGACCGCAAGAGCTTTCTTT
TRBJ1-5 | TRBV20-1 | - | few | 16 | CSASFHGTDSNQPQHF | TGCAGTGCTAGTTTCCACGGGACGGATAGCAATCAGCCCCAGCATTTT
TRBJ2-5 | TRBV15 | - | - | 15 | CATSRVTAAQETQYF | TGTGCCACCAGCAGAGTTACAGCGGCCCAAGAGACCCAGTACTTC
TRBJ1-5 | TRBV27 | - | - | 15 | CASSLNRDGNQPQHF | TGTGCCAGCAGTTTAAACAGGGATGGCAATCAGCCCCAGCATTTT
TRBJ1-1 | TRBV20-1 | TRBD1 | - | 15 | CSATLTGALGTEAFF | TGCAGTGCTACTCTAACAGGGGCCCTAGGCACTGAAGCTTTCTTT
TRBJ1-5 | TRBV5-1 | - | few | 15 | CASSLADPHNQPQHF | TGCGCCAGCAGCTTGGCGGATCCTCACAATCAGCCCCAGCATTTT
TRBJ2-2 | TRBV12-3/TRBV12-4 | TRBD2 | many | 15 | CASSSLLAATGELFF | TGTGCCAGCAGTTCTTTACTAGCGGCCACCGGGGAGCTGTTTTTT
TRBJ2-7 | TRBV6-1 | TRBD1 | many | 13 | CATGDRVKGEQYF | TGTGCCACCGGGGACAGGGTAAAGGGCGAGCAGTACTTC
TRBJ1-1 | TRBV12-3/TRBV12-4 | TRBD1 | - | 15 | CASSLYGTGNTEAFF | TGTGCCAGCAGTCTATACGGGACAGGTAACACTGAAGCTTTCTTT
TRBJ2-1 | TRBV7-3 | - | - | 16 | CASSLTDRLGGHEQFF | TGTGCCAGCAGCTTAACTGACAGACTAGGAGGACATGAGCAGTTCTTC
TRBJ2-5 | TRBV29-1 | TRBD2 | many | 15 | CSVDGTSGRGETQYF | TGCAGCGTTGACGGGACTAGCGGGAGAGGGGAGACCCAGTACTTC
TRBJ2-2 | TRBV4-1 | TRBD2 | few | 19 | CASSQDRERAGEGTGELFF | TGCGCCAGCAGCCAAGATCGGGAACGAGCGGGAGAAGGCACCGGGGAGCTGTTTTTT
TRBJ2-7 | TRBV6-5 | TRBD2 | many | 18 | CASSYCHRLAGGSDEQYF | TGTGCCAGCAGTTACTGCCATAGACTAGCGGGAGGGTCCGACGAGCAGTACTTC
TRBJ1-3 | TRBV12-3/TRBV12-4 | TRBD1 | many | 16 | CASSLRGQGDGNTIYF | TGTGCCAGCAGCCTGAGGGGACAGGGGGACGGAAACACCATATATTTT
TRBJ2-7 | TRBV6-1 | - | many | 15 | CASRRERSGSYEQYF | TGTGCCAGCAGAAGGGAACGGTCGGGTTCCTACGAGCAGTACTTC
TRBJ2-7 | TRBV29-1 | - | many | 17 | CSVKGDNKGRGTYEQYF | TGCAGCGTTAAGGGGGACAATAAAGGTCGTGGGACCTACGAGCAGTACTTC